Listed here is a single T cell receptor (beta chain). The source of the sample is a study of blood T cell repertoires in COVID-19. Study in general: Sources were T cells, B-cell-depleted T cells, or PBMCs; the material itself was cDNA or gDNA.

V dropped 6 bases and J dropped 4 bases, with 7 bases sitting between them. The CDR3 spans 11 residues. CDR1 ENHRY and CDR2 SYGVKD come from the germline V gene. Seattle researchers signed up patients amid active infection and tracked them longitudinally. The protocol was immunoSEQ multiplex PCR, while the TCRdb copy is restricted to in-frame clones and leaves out a portion. Among a few hundred thousand clones listed, about nine tenths were seen once. The rearrangement joins TRBV10-3 to TRBJ2-7, with TRBD2 as a possible D gene (5 bases). This TCR derives from a woman in her 30s with COVID-19, enrolled during active disease. Sequenced sample: peripheral blood. The CDR3 loop reads CAIRDSYEQYF. The CDR3, as DNA: TGTGCCATCAGGGACTCTTACGAGCAGTACTTC.